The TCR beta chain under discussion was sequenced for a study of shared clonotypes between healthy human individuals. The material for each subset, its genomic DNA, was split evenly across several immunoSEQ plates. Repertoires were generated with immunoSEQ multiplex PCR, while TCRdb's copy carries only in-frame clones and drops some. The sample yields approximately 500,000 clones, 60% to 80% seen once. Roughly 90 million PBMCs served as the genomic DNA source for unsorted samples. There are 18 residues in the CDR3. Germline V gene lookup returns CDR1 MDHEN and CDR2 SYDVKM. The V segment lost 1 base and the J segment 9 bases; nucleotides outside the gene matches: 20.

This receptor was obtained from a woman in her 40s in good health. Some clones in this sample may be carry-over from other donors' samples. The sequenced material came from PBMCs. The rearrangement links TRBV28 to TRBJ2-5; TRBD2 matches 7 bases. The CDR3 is CASSLFRAGNGGEVAQYF. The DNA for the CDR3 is TGTGCCAGCAGTTTATTTAGAGCGGGAAATGGGGGGGAGGTGGCCCAGTACTTC.